This T cell receptor beta chain is drawn from a study of cytotoxic CD8 clonotypes in ibrutinib-treated CLL. As for the study in general: The patients comprised about eleven relapsed/refractory and roughly 15 treatment-naive cases, around 17 IGHV unmutated.

Study-level results: The clonality went up when patients responded to ibrutinib and dropped back toward baseline at progression. Patients with sustained remission and those progressing were sampled at differing times.

Notes on this clone: The antigen remains unidentified.

Germline-derived CDR1 and CDR2 are SGHDT and YYEEEE. The CDR3 contains 11 residues. The trim removed 4 bases at V and 14 bases at J, leaving 5 bases unmatched. Sequenced by immunoSEQ multiplex PCR; TCRdb stores in-frame clones only, minus some. In the table there are fewer than 45,000 clones, 70% to 80% of which are singletons. This sequence originates from a human donor with chronic lymphocytic leukemia. The genes are TRBV5-6 and TRBJ1-4, with TRBD1 identical over 7 bases. Sample: PBMCs, taken at disease progression, from a patient treated with ibrutinib. The CDR3 DNA reads as TGTGCCAGCAGCCTAAGGGGGCCCCTGTTTTTT. It specifies CASSLRGPLFF.